Described below is a single T cell receptor beta chain sequence and its context. Its antigen is unknown. Germline CDR1 reads LNHDA; CDR2 reads SQIVND (reference sequence). With V trimmed by 4 bases and J by 5 bases, 10 bases remained unmatched. This CDR3 is 16 amino acids long. Data came from immunoSEQ multiplex PCR; TCRdb stores just in-frame clones and leaves some out. The data show under 95,000 clones, approximately 90% seen once. The data belong to a study of Tregs in tolerant kidney transplant recipients. Study results and limitations: Few patients were studied, so findings need validation in larger groups. The most relevant donor-specific Treg TCRbeta repertoire apparently came from expansion with activated donor B cells. Changing PCR primers prevented nucleotide comparison between some patients' samples.

This sample comprised Tregs from blood, obtained before the transplant. The rearrangement uses TRBV19 and TRBJ2-2; 7 bases match TRBD2. The source is a human donor who received a combined kidney and bone marrow transplant. The CDR3 sequence is CASSTRGRGGTGELFF. The CDR3 DNA is TGTGCCAGTAGTACCCGGGGGAGGGGTGGAACCGGGGAGCTGTTTTTT.